Included here is one T cell receptor beta chain sequence, with context. This table comes from immunoSEQ multiplex PCR, and its TCRdb copy is limited to in-frame clones, with some not included. The table records around 45,000 clones, 89% of them present only once. The time point is: late/post reinfection, 12 to 24 weeks after detection. The sorted cells went straight to TCR sequencing with no prior in vitro expansion. This entry is derived from a study of memory CD8 T cells in hepatitis C reinfection. The sequence was collected from a man aged 18 to 29 with hepatitis C virus infection. The sequencing input was naive CD8+ T cells sorted from blood.

The CDR3 region is CASGSPTQFF. CDR3 coding DNA: TGTGCCAGTGGTTCCCCCACACAGTTCTTC. The rearrangement links TRBV19 to TRBJ2-1; D gene unclear. The CDR3 extends over 10 amino acids. V was pared by 8 bases and J by 13 bases, with 12 bases between. CDR1 LNHDA and CDR2 SQIVND come from the germline V gene (reference sequence).